The 15 T cell receptor beta chains given below trace back to one sample, sequenced in a study of beta chain features in type 1 diabetes (dated by TCRdb to 2016 to 2019). The library was obtained by the immunoSEQ multiplex PCR assay. The High Capacity cDNA Reverse Transcription Kit was used to reverse transcribe all of the isolated RNA, meaning that expressed TCRB transcripts were what got sequenced. This is the immuneACCESS table as TCRdb keeps it, with only in-frame sequences that have V and J called. A part of the clones is gone; compared with another copy, unresolved V genes explain less than half, and the rest is unexplained. The sample records roughly 700,000 clones, around 15% of which are singletons. In total, the top ten clones hold less than 0.025% of the sample. These TCRs' antigens remain unknown. What the authors observed across the whole study: Type 1 diabetes patients showed a moderate but significant shortening of TCRB CDR3 length in all four CD4+ subsets.

The sequencing sample was made of naive CD4+ T cells from blood. The sample's cell subset or site, from its label and the paper: true naive CD4+ T cells. The receptors shown here come from a man aged 18-30 years with type 1 diabetes.

The chain has TRBV7-9 and TRBJ1-6, with a possible D match to TRBD1 (6 bases). Germline CDR1 is SEHNR and CDR2 is FQNEAQ (reference sequence). The V end was cut by 1 base, the J end by 3 bases, with 16 bases between. The CDR3 totals 18 residues. The CDR3 here is CASSLEGDPDIYNSPLHF. CDR3 bases: TGTGCCAGCAGCTTAGAGGGGGACCCCGATATCTATAATTCACCCCTCCACTTT.

This clone occurred a few times. The chain combines TRBV29-1 with TRBJ1-2; possibly TRBD1 for D (5 bases). The CDR3 is made up of 11 amino acids. Trimming took 4 bases from V and 3 from J, leaving 6 bases between them. The germline V gene encodes CDR1 SQVTM and CDR2 ANQGSEA. CDR3 bases: TGCAGCGTTGCGGGACACTATGGCTACACCTTC. Translating gives CSVAGHYGYTF.

The rearrangement links TRBV11-2 to TRBJ2-3; D not resolved. The length of the CDR3 is 13 residues. The ends were cut back, 3 bases at V and 4 bases at J, with 8 bases in the middle. CDR1 is SGHAT and CDR2 is FQNNGV in the germline V gene. The CDR3 DNA sequence: TGTGCCAGCAGCTTTGCAGAGTCAGATACGCAGTATTTT. It is translated as CASSFAESDTQYF.

Turning to this clone: One end of the junction varies from germline; a read error may be responsible. The chain joins TRBV30 to TRBJ2-7; D possibly corresponds to TRBD2 (6 bases). The CDR3 runs to 13 residues. Germline V lookup: CDR1 GTSNPN, CDR2 SVGIG (reference sequence). CDR3 nucleotides: TGTGCCCGGGATGCGGTGGAGGGAGGTTCGTTGTCCTTC. Protein product: CARDAVEGGSLSF.

The chain combines TRBV18 with TRBJ2-3, with 9 positions matching TRBD2. J was trimmed by 5 bases and V by 4 bases; bases with no gene match: 4. Looked up from germline, CDR1 is KGHSH and CDR2 is LQKENI. The CDR3 runs 14 residues. The CDR3: CASSLRGGQDTQYF. CDR3 sequence (DNA): TGTGCCAGCTCACTGCGGGGGGGCCAAGATACGCAGTATTTT.

This clone was recorded a few times. This chain joins TRBV5-6 and TRBJ2-2; TRBD2 might be the D (6 bases). The CDR3 spans 15 residues. Germline V gene sequence: CDR1 SGHDT, CDR2 YYEEEE. V dropped 1 base and J dropped 1 base, with 8 bases sitting between them. CDR3 residues: CASSLTGGNTGELFF. The CDR3 DNA reads as TGTGCCAGCAGCTTGACCGGGGGGAACACCGGGGAGCTGTTTTTT.

This clone was recorded a few times. V usage is TRBV29-1 and J usage is TRBJ1-1; 8 bases match TRBD1. This CDR3 contains 18 residues. The V gene's germline CDR1 is SQVTM and CDR2 ANQGSEA. V shed 4 bases, J shed 7 bases, and the junction held 23 bases outside the gene matches. DNA of the CDR3: TGCAGCGTTGGTCGTTGGGACAGGATCGGGCGAACACTGAATGAAGCTTTCTTT. Residues: CSVGRWDRIGRTLNEAFF.

This clone was counted between two and nine times. The gene calls are TRBV30 and TRBJ1-2; D is undetermined. This CDR3 has 14 amino acids. Germline V lookup: CDR1 GTSNPN, CDR2 SVGIG (reference sequence). Trimming removed 3 bases at V and 4 bases at J, with 15 bases between. As DNA, the CDR3 is TGTGCCTGGAGGGAACGGACTGGACTCTATGGCTACACCTTC. This gives the protein CAWRERTGLYGYTF.

V gene TRBV29-1 combines with J gene TRBJ1-1, with a possible D match to TRBD1 (5 bases). Looked up from germline, CDR1 is SQVTM and CDR2 is ANQGSEA. The CDR3 is made up of 14 amino acids. Trimming stripped 1 base from V and 1 base from J, with 10 bases between. CDR3 DNA: TGCAGCGTTGAAGTTCAGGGTTCGAACACTGAAGCTTTCTTT. The encoded protein is CSVEVQGSNTEAFF.

The table lists this clone with a few counts. This chain joins TRBV28 and TRBJ2-7; 9 bases map to TRBD1. With V trimmed by 6 bases and J by 5 bases, 14 bases remained unmatched. The CDR3 has 16 amino acids. Per the germline V gene, CDR1 is MDHEN and CDR2 is SYDVKM. CDR3 in amino acids: CASRELPGQGGNEQYF. The CDR3 DNA sequence: TGTGCCAGCAGAGAGTTACCGGGACAGGGAGGTAACGAGCAGTACTTC.

This clone was seen a handful of times. The sample holds other DNA sequences that translate to the same CDR3. This chain connects TRBV5-1 to TRBJ2-3; TRBD1 agrees at 8 bases. This CDR3 spans 14 amino acids. Germline-derived CDR1 and CDR2 are SGHRS and YFSETQ. Trimming cost V 3 bases and J 4 bases; bases outside gene matches: 4. The CDR3 DNA reads as TGCGCCAGCAGCTCAGGACAGGGACCAGATACGCAGTATTTT. It yields the protein CASSSGQGPDTQYF.

This clone has a handful of counts. The chain joins TRBV14 to TRBJ1-1; D might be TRBD1 (5 bases). The CDR3 loop spans 13 amino acids. CDR1 is SGHDN, CDR2 FVKESK, per germline. V was clipped by 9 bases and J by 0 bases, with 11 bases between them. CDR3 nucleotides: TGTGCCAGGCCGGGACCCTTGAACACTGAAGCTTTCTTT. This translates into CARPGPLNTEAFF.

The sample holds a few counts of this clone. The chain recombines TRBV10-3 with TRBJ2-7; D perhaps matches TRBD1 (6 bases). Germline assignment: CDR1 ENHRY and CDR2 SYGVKD. The V and J ends lost 4 bases and 2 bases respectively, with 12 bases between them. The CDR3 length is 14 residues. The CDR3 DNA is TGTGCCATCAGTGGGGGGCTCCATACCTACGAGCAGTACTTC. Its protein product is CAISGGLHTYEQYF.

There are a few counts of this clone. V and J are TRBV29-1 and TRBJ1-4, with a possible D match to TRBD1 (6 bases). CDR1 and CDR2 from the germline V gene are SQVTM and ANQGSEA. Between the trimmed V and J ends, which lost 4 bases and 8 bases, there was a span of 14 bases. The CDR3 spans 13 residues. Here the CDR3 reads CSVVKEGGEKLFF. The CDR3 coding sequence is TGCAGCGTTGTGAAGGAAGGGGGAGAAAAACTGTTTTTT. The complete variable domain, with remaining parts taken from reference TRBV29-1 and TRBJ1-4, reads SAVISQKPSRDICQRGTSLTIQCQVDSQVTMMFWYRQQPGQSLTLIATANQGSEATYESGFVIDKFPISRPNLTFSTLTVSNMSPEDSSIYLCSVVKEGGEKLFFGSGTQLSVL.

This sequence joins TRBV11-2 and TRBJ2-5, with D possibly called TRBD1 or TRBD2 (5 bases each). The CDR3 is made up of 14 amino acids. CDR1 and CDR2 from the germline V gene are SGHAT and FQNNGV. The V end lost 5 bases, the J end lost 3 bases, and 13 bases lay between the germline ends. The CDR3 bases are TGTGCCAGCAGCCTATGGGACCCGAAAGAGACCCAGTACTTC. Translating it yields CASSLWDPKETQYF.